One TCR beta chain is described in this entry. Its antigen is still unknown. The germline V gene encodes CDR1 SQVTM and CDR2 ANQGSEA. The CDR3 covers 18 residues. V was trimmed by 3 bases and J by 2 bases, leaving 23 bases between them. This record comes from a study of response to subunit inactivated influenza vaccine. Study findings and constraints: Authors proposed each seasonal influenza vaccination draws in few new T cells.

MiXCR, run by TCRdb on the RT-PCR reads, gives a single entry per CDR3 protein. The sample holds 700,000 to 900,000 distinct CDR3 sequences, around 20% seen once. This sequence originates from a man aged 50-60 years who received an inactivated influenza vaccine. The genes are TRBV29-1 and TRBJ2-1, with no clear D. The sequenced sample was PBMCs from blood, obtained 5 to 6 days after vaccination. CDR3 coding DNA: TGCAGCGTTGACGGCGTGGTCCGCGAGTGGCGCCCCTACAATGAGCAGTTCTTC. Its translation: CSVDGVVREWRPYNEQFF.